One sample yielded the 24 T cell receptor beta chains listed below, sequenced in a study of blood T cells in healthy people across ages. A second PCR of 7 to 11 cycles used a sample-barcoded 5' primer and a J-beta primer mix. TCRdb passed the 5' RACE reads through MiXCR, listing each CDR3 protein once. The sample has 1.8 million or so distinct CDR3 sequences, more than 35% seen once. The specimen was blood. All receptors come from a human donor in good health.

This clonotype was observed many times. The rearrangement joins TRBV12-3 or TRBV12-4 to TRBJ2-7; 9 nucleotides align to TRBD1. Trimming at V came to 4 bases and at J to 5 bases, leaving 3 bases not matched to a gene. This CDR3 has 13 residues. The CDR3, as DNA: TGTGCCAGCAGTTCCGGGACAGGGCACGAGCAGTACTTC. Protein product: CASSSGTGHEQYF.

The chain links TRBV28 to TRBJ2-3; the D gene is possibly TRBD2 (5 bases). Per germline, CDR1 MDHEN and CDR2 SYDVKM. The germline V and J ends were trimmed by 7 bases and 9 bases, with 17 bases remaining between them. This CDR3 comprises 13 residues. The DNA for the CDR3 is TGTGCCAGCACGTCTCGGGGTATTGCGACGCAGTATTTT. Translating gives CASTSRGIATQYF.

This clonotype has only a few counts. The DNA of the CDR3 is TGCAGTGCTAATAACCCGGGACAGGGGGAGACCCAGTACTTC. This gives the protein CSANNPGQGETQYF. The chain couples TRBV20-1 to TRBJ2-5, with 10 bases that match TRBD1. Trimming took 4 bases from V and 5 from J; bases not matched to a gene: 7. The CDR3 consists of 14 residues. CDR1 and CDR2 (germline): DFQATT, SNEGSKA (reference sequence).

This clonotype appeared a few times. The rearrangement uses TRBV20-1 and TRBJ2-5; TRBD2 agrees at 10 bases. V shed 3 bases, J shed 3 bases, and the junction held 7 bases outside the gene matches. The CDR3 contains 15 residues. The germline gives CDR1 DFQATT, CDR2 SNEGSKA (reference sequence). For the CDR3, the DNA is TGCAGTGCTAGGGACCCTCTAGCGGGGGAAGAGACCCAGTACTTC. Translated, it gives CSARDPLAGEETQYF.

Concerning this clonotype: A much larger clone lies a single base off, so this may be a read error. The chain combines TRBV7-2 with TRBJ2-4; 11 positions agree with TRBD2. The DNA matches TRBJ2-5 better at its end, which makes the J call doubtful. Germline lookup yields CDR1 SGHTA and CDR2 FQGNSA. The CDR3 has 15 residues. The CDR3 loop is CASSLGSGGAETQYF. The CDR3 DNA sequence: TGTGCCAGCAGCTTAGGTAGCGGGGGGGCGGAGACCCAGTACTTC.

As DNA, the CDR3 is TGTGCCAGCAGTTCCCGGACCCTATTACCGCTCTACGAGCAGTACTTC. The encoded protein is CASSSRTLLPLYEQYF. The gene calls are TRBV12-3 or TRBV12-4 and TRBJ2-7; D unclear. The CDR3 is made up of 16 amino acids. Trimming removed 4 bases from V and 3 bases from J, with 19 bases in between.

This clonotype has only a few counts. The chain combines TRBV7-8 with TRBJ2-5, with D perhaps given as TRBD1 or TRBD2 (5 bases each). The CDR3 spans 14 residues. V gave up 5 bases and J gave up 5 bases, with 15 bases separating them. Germline CDR1 SGHVS, CDR2 FQNEAQ. CDR3 sequence reads: CASSLVGVAETQYF. CDR3 in DNA: TGTGCCAGCAGCCTAGTGGGGGTCGCGGAGACCCAGTACTTC.

This clonotype has a handful of counts. The gene calls are TRBV28 and TRBJ2-7; the D is unclear. CDR1 is MDHEN, CDR2 SYDVKM, per germline. V lost 3 bases to trimming and J lost 5 bases, with 11 bases between them. This CDR3 is built from 13 residues. DNA of the CDR3: TGTGCCAGCAGTTTCCAGGAGAGGAACGAGCAGTACTTC. As protein: CASSFQERNEQYF.

The sample holds a few counts of this clonotype. V is TRBV6-2 or TRBV6-3 and J is TRBJ1-2, with D unresolved. The CDR3 spans 14 residues. V was clipped by 6 bases and J by 0 bases, with 11 bases between them. In germline, CDR1 is MNHEY, CDR2 SVGEGT. The CDR3 region has the DNA TGTGCCAGCAGAACTAGGGTAGCTAACTATGGCTACACCTTC. Its protein product is CASRTRVANYGYTF.

V gene TRBV29-1 combines with J gene TRBJ1-2; D not resolved. Looked up from germline, CDR1 is SQVTM and CDR2 is ANQGSEA. CDR3 length: 13 amino acids. V was pared by 4 bases and J by 4 bases, with 13 bases between. The CDR3 is CSVGGSELYGYTF. CDR3 in DNA: TGCAGCGTTGGTGGCAGCGAACTCTATGGCTACACCTTC.

For this clonotype: The junction and the germline gene differ at one end; a read error may be behind it. The V call is TRBV12-3 or TRBV12-4, the J call TRBJ2-3; 8 bases are shared with TRBD2. CDR3 length: 16 amino acids. The CDR3 protein is CTSSPGARAGGDTEYF. CDR3 nucleotide sequence: TGTACCAGCAGTCCAGGTGCTCGCGCGGGGGGAGATACGGAGTATTTT.

In this sample, this clonotype turned up a few times. The chain recombines TRBV6-2 or TRBV6-3 with TRBJ1-2, with D hard to call. The germline V and J ends were trimmed by 2 bases and 4 bases, with 5 bases remaining between them. Germline V gene lookup returns CDR1 MNHEY and CDR2 SVGEGT. This CDR3 has 12 residues. CDR3 protein: CASSYGIYGYTF. The DNA for the CDR3 is TGTGCCAGCAGTTACGGGATCTATGGCTACACCTTC.

The chain couples TRBV7-2 to TRBJ1-2; TRBD1 is a possible D gene (5 bases). Germline CDR1 reads SGHTA; CDR2 reads FQGNSA. Between the trimmed V and J ends, which lost 5 bases and 6 bases, there was a span of 16 bases. CDR3 size: 14 residues. CDR3 bases: TGTGCCAGCAGCCCGGACCGGGCGGGGGATGGCTACACCTTC. Translating gives CASSPDRAGDGYTF.

This clonotype was counted between two and nine times. The gene calls are TRBV12-3 or TRBV12-4 and TRBJ2-1; 15 bases match TRBD2. Trimming took 6 bases from V and 14 from J; bases not matched to a gene: 5. This CDR3 spans 13 amino acids. The CDR3 loop reads CASSRGLAGGKFF. For the CDR3, the DNA is TGTGCCAGCAGCCGCGGACTAGCGGGGGGGAAGTTCTTC.

The CDR3 protein is CASSSWGQSNQPQHF. As DNA, the CDR3 is TGTGCCAGCAGTTCTTGGGGACAGAGCAATCAGCCCCAGCATTTT. The chain employs TRBV2 and TRBJ1-5; 7 bases are a match to TRBD1. The CDR3 covers 15 residues. Germline V gene data show CDR1 as SNHLY and CDR2 as FYNNEI. The V segment lost 5 bases and the J segment 1 base; nucleotides outside the gene matches: 5.

CDR3 protein: CASSLAGQLYGYTF. Written as DNA, the CDR3 is TGTGCCAGCAGCTTAGCGGGACAGCTCTATGGCTACACCTTC. The chain is built from TRBV7-2 and TRBJ1-2, with 7 positions matching TRBD1. CDR1 and CDR2 (germline): SGHTA, FQGNSA. Unmatched junction bases numbered 2, after V lost 0 bases and J lost 4 bases. This CDR3 is 14 amino acids long.

This clonotype was found a few times. The V and J genes are TRBV9 and TRBJ1-2; TRBD1 matches 8 bases. The CDR3 runs 16 residues. From germline, CDR1 is SGDLS and CDR2 YYNGEE. The V segment lost 4 bases and the J segment 4 bases; nucleotides outside the gene matches: 12. The CDR3 DNA reads TGTGCCAGCAGCCCCAGAGGCGGTCAGGGGGCCTATGGCTACACCTTC. It codes for CASSPRGGQGAYGYTF.

The chain uses TRBV12-3 or TRBV12-4 and TRBJ2-7; 9 bases line up with TRBD1. TRBJ2-5 explains the end of the DNA better; the J call may be wrong. This CDR3 is 14 amino acids long. CDR3 protein: CASRGTGSRETQYF. In DNA, the CDR3 is TGTGCCAGCAGGGGGACAGGGAGTAGAGAGACCCAGTACTTC.

This rearrangement joins TRBV9 to TRBJ2-3, with 7 bases identical to TRBD2. CDR1 is SGDLS, CDR2 YYNGEE, per germline. The CDR3 length is 16 residues. V dropped 4 bases and J dropped 9; count of bases not matched to a gene: 17. The CDR3 region is CASSPIGTGGLETQYF. In DNA, the CDR3 is TGTGCCAGCAGCCCCATTGGGACGGGAGGTTTAGAAACGCAGTATTTT.

The gene calls are TRBV24-1 and TRBJ1-2; no clear D. This CDR3 is built from 13 residues. Trimming took off 4 bases at V and 8 bases at J, with 13 bases between the two ends. The germline V gene encodes CDR1 KGHDR and CDR2 SFDVKD. The DNA of the CDR3 is TGTGCCACCAGTGACCGAGAAGGTCTAGGCTACACCTTC. It codes for CATSDREGLGYTF.

This clonotype came up a few times. The chain joins TRBV7-2 to TRBJ1-3, with TRBD1 identical over 8 bases. The trim removed 5 bases at V and 4 bases at J, leaving 4 bases unmatched. Per germline, CDR1 SGHTA and CDR2 FQGNSA. This CDR3 region has 14 residues. CDR3 sequence reads: CASSERQGGNTIYF. CDR3 sequence (DNA): TGTGCCAGCAGCGAGCGACAGGGGGGAAACACCATATATTTT.

V gene TRBV6-1 combines with J gene TRBJ2-3; D remains unclear. V lost 6 bases and J lost 5, with 15 bases in between. This CDR3 is built from 14 residues. CDR1 and CDR2 (germline): MNHNS, SASEGT. CDR3 DNA: TGTGCCAGCAGCGCCTTTTCATCGGGAGATACGCAGTATTTT. Translation: CASSAFSSGDTQYF.

This clonotype appeared a few times. The chain employs TRBV6-5 and TRBJ1-2; 7 bases are shared with TRBD1. This CDR3 comprises 15 residues. The germline gives CDR1 MNHEY, CDR2 SVGAGI. The trim removed 8 bases at V and 0 bases at J, leaving 9 bases unmatched. CDR3 sequence: CASGPGQIPNYGYTF. CDR3 nucleotide sequence: TGTGCCAGCGGTCCGGGACAGATCCCTAACTATGGCTACACCTTC.

Points on this clonotype: One end of the junction does not line up with germline, which may come from a read error. The CDR3 spells CAGSSPTGGLYGYTF. For the CDR3, the DNA is TGTGCCGGCAGTTCGCCGACAGGGGGCCTCTATGGCTACACCTTC. This sequence joins TRBV28 and TRBJ1-2; 10 bases agree with TRBD1. Germline assignment: CDR1 MDHEN and CDR2 SYDVKM. This CDR3 has 15 amino acids.